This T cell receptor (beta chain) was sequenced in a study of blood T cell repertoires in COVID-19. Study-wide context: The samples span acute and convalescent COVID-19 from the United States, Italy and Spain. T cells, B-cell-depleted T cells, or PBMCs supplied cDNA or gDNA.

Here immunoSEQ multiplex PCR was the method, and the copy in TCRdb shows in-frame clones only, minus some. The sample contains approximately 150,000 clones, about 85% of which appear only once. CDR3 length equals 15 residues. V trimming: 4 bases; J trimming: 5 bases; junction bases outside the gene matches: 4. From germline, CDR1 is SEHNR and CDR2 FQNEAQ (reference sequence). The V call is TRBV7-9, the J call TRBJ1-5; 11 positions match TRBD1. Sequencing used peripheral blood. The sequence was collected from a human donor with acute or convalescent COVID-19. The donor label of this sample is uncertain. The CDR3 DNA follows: TGTGCCAGCAGCTGGACAGGGGGCATGGATCAGCCCCAGCATTTT. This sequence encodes CASSWTGGMDQPQHF.